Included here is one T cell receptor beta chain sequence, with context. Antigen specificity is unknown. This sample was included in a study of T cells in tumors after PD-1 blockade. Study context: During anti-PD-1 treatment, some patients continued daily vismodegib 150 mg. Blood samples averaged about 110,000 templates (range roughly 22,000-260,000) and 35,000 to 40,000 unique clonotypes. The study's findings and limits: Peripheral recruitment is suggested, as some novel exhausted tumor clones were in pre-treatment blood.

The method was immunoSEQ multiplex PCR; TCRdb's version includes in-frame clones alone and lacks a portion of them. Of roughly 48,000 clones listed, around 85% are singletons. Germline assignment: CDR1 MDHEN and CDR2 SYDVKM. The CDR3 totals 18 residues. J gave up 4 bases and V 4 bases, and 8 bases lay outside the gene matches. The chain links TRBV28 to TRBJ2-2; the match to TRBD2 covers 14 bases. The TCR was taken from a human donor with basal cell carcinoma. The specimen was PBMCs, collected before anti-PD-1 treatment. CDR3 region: CASSYLTSGGALTGELFF. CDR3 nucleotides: TGTGCCAGCAGTTATCTGACTAGCGGGGGGGCCCTCACCGGGGAGCTGTTTTTT.